The clone carrying this T cell receptor beta chain has only one observation. The antigen remains undetermined. The entry originates in a study of blood T cells in healthy people across ages. Overall study: Capturing about one barcoded beta molecule per two T cells was achieved by template switching.

Germline CDR1 and CDR2: WNHNN and SYGVQD (reference sequence). The V gene lost 5 bases and the J gene lost 14 bases, with 16 bases spanning the gap. The length of the CDR3 is 12 residues. The study's findings and limits: The recorded TCR beta diversity per million T cells decreased in a roughly linear manner with age. PBMCs went unsorted, and a conclusive naive versus antigen-experienced comparison was therefore prevented.

Using a J-beta primer mix together with a sample-barcoded 5' primer, a second PCR was run for roughly 6 to 12 cycles. Tags on each cDNA molecule came from a template-switch adaptor with 12 random nucleotides. TCRdb called the 5' RACE reads again in MiXCR, with one record for every CDR3 protein. The data contain approximately 800,000 distinct CDR3 sequences, 53% of them singletons. The sequenced material came from blood. The clonotype originates from an elderly man in good health. The rearrangement uses TRBV10-1 and TRBJ2-1; possible D gene TRBD1, 5 bases. The CDR3 spells CASSQLDKGKFF. In DNA form, the CDR3 reads TGCGCCAGCAGTCAATTGGACAAAGGGAAGTTCTTC.